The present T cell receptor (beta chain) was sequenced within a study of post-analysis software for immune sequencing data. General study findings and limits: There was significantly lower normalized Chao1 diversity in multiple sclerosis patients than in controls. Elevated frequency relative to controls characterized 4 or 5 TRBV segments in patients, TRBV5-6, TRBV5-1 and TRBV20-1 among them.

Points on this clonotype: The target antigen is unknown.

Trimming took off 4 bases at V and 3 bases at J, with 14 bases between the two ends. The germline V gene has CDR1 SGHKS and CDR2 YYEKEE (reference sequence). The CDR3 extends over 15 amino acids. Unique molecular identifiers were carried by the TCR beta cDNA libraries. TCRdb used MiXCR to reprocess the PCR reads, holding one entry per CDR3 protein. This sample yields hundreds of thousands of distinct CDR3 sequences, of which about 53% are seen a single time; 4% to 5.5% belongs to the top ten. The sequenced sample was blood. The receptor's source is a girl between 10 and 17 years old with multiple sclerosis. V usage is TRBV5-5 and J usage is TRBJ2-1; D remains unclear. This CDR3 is CASSQADGRYNEQFF. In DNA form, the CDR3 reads TGTGCCAGCAGCCAAGCCGACGGACGCTACAATGAGCAGTTCTTC.